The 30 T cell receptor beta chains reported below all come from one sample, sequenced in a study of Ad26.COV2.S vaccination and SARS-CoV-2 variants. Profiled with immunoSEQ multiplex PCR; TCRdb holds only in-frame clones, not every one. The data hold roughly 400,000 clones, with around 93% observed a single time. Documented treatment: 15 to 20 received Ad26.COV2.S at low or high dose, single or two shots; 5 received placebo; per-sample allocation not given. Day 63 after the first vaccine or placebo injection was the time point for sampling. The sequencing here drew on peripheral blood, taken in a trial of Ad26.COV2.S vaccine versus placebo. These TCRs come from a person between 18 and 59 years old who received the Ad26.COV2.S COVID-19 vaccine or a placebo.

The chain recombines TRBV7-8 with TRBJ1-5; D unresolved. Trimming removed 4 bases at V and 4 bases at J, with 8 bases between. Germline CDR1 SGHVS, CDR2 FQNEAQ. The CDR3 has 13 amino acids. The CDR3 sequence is CASSYGHNQPQHF. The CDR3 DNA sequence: TGTGCCAGCAGCTACGGGCATAATCAGCCCCAGCATTTT.

DNA for the CDR3: TGTGCCAGCAGTAAGACAGGTTTGCAGCATTTT. Protein sequence: CASSKTGLQHF. The chain couples TRBV12-3 or TRBV12-4 to TRBJ1-5; D is possibly TRBD1 (6 bases). Trimming removed 5 bases at V and 13 bases at J, with 12 bases between. This CDR3 is built from 11 residues.

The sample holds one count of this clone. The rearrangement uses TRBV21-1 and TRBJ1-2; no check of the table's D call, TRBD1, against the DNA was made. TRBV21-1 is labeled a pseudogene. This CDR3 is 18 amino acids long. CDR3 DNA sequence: TGTGCCAGCAGCAAAGGAATAAGAGGGGGCGGCTGTGGCGATGGCTACACCTTC. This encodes CASSKGIRGGGCGDGYTF.

The CDR3 spells CASSQTVGGNTEAFF. The CDR3, as DNA: TGTGCCAGCAGCCAGACTGTGGGCGGGAACACTGAAGCTTTCTTT. The genes are TRBV3-1 (or the pseudogene TRBV3-2) and TRBJ1-1; the D is unclear. V was cut by 3 bases and J by 1 base, with 12 bases left in between. Germline V gene sequence: CDR1 LGHDT, CDR2 YNNKEL (reference sequence). CDR3 length: 15 residues.

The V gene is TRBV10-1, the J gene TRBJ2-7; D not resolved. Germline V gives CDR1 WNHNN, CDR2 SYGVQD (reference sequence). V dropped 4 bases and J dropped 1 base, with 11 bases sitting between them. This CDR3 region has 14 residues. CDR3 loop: CASSVGRGSYEQYF. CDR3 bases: TGCGCCAGCAGTGTTGGGCGAGGATCCTACGAGCAGTACTTC.

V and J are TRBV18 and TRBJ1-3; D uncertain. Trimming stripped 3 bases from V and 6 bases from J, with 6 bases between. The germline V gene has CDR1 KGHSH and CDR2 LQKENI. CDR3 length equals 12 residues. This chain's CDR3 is CASSPDQNTIYF. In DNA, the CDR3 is TGTGCCAGCTCACCTGACCAAAACACCATATATTTT.

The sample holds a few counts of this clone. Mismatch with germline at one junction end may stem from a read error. This CDR3 reads CASSLGSGGYTNEQFF. For the CDR3, the DNA is TGTGCTAGCAGCTTAGGTAGCGGGGGTTACACCAATGAGCAGTTCTTC. This rearrangement joins TRBV7-7 to TRBJ2-1; TRBD2 matches at 9 bases. The CDR3 covers 16 residues. The V gene's germline CDR1 is SSHAT and CDR2 FNYEAQ (reference sequence).

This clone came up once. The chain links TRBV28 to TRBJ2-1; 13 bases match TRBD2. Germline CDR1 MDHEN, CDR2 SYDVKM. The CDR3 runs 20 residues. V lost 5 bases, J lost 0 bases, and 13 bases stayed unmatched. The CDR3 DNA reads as TGTGCCAGCAGTCGATTACCGGGACTAGCGGGGAGAATCTCCTACAATGAGCAGTTCTTC. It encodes CASSRLPGLAGRISYNEQFF.

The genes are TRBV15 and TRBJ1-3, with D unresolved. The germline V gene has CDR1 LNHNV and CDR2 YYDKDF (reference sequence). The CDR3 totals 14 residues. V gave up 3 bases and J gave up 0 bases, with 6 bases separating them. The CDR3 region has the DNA TGTGCCACCAGCAGCCTTAGCTCTGGAAACACCATATATTTT. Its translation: CATSSLSSGNTIYF.

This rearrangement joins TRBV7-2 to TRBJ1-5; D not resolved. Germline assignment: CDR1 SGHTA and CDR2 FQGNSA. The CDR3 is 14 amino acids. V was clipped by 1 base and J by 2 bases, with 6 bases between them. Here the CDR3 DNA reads TGTGCCAGCAGCTTAGGACTTCGCAATCAGCCCCAGCATTTT. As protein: CASSLGLRNQPQHF.

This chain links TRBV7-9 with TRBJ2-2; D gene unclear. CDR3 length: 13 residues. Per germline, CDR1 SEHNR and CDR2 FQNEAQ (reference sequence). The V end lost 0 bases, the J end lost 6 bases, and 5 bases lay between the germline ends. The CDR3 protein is CASSLAGSGELFF. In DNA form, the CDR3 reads TGTGCCAGCAGCTTAGCAGGGTCCGGGGAGCTGTTTTTT.

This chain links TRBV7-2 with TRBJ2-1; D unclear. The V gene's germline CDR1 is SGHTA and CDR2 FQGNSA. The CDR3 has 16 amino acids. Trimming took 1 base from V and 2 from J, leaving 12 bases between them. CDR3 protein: CASSLVRILTYNEQFF. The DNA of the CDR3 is TGTGCCAGCAGCTTAGTTCGCATCCTTACCTACAATGAGCAGTTCTTC.

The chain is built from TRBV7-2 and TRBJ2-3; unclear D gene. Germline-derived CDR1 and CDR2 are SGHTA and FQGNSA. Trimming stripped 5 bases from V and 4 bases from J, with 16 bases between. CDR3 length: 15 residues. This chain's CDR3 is CASSLRTRVADTQYF. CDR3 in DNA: TGTGCCAGCAGCCTACGGACGAGAGTCGCAGATACGCAGTATTTT.

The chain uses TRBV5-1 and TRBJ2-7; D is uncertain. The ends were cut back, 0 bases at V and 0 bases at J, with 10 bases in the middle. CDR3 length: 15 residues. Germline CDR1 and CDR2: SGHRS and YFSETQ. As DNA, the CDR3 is TGCGCCAGCAGCTTGGCTGAGGCATACTCCTACGAGCAGTACTTC. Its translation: CASSLAEAYSYEQYF.

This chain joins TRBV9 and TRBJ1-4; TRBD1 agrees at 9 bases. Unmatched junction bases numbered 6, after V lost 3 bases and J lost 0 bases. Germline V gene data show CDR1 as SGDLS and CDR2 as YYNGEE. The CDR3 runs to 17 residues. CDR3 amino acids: CASSADRGVATNEKLFF. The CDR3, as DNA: TGTGCCAGCAGCGCTGACAGGGGGGTAGCAACTAATGAAAAACTGTTTTTT. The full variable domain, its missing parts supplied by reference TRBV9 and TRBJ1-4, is DSGVTQTPKHLITATGQRVTLRCSPRSGDLSVYWYQQSLDQGLQFLIQYYNGEERAKGNILERFSAQQFPDLHSELNLSSLELGDSALYFCASSADRGVATNEKLFFGSGTQLSVL.

The CDR3 region is CASSRVPYEQYF. The CDR3, as DNA: TGTGCCAGCAGCCGGGTGCCCTACGAGCAGTACTTC. The chain links TRBV14 to TRBJ2-7; D gene ambiguous. CDR1 is SGHDN, CDR2 FVKESK, per germline. The V end was cut by 4 bases, the J end by 2 bases, with 6 bases between. CDR3 length equals 12 residues.

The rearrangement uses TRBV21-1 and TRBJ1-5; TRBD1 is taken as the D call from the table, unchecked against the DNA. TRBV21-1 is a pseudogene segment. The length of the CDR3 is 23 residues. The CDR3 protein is CASSKGKGGLRDSHPYSNQPQHF. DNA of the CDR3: TGTGCCAGCAGCAAAGGAAAAGGAGGGCTGCGGGACAGCCACCCTTATAGCAATCAGCCCCAGCATTTT.

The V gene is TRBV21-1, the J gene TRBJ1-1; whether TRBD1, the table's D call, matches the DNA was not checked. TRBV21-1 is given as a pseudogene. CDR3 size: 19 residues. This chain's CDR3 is CASSLSLNLGQTLNTEAFF. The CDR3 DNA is TGTGCCAGCAGCTTGAGTCTTAATTTGGGACAGACCTTGAACACTGAAGCTTTCTTT.

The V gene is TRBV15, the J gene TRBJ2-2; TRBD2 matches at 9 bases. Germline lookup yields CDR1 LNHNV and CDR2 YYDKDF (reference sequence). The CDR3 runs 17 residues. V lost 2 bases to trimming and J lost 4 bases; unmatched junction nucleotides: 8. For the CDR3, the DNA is TGTGCCACCAGCAGACCCGGGCGGGGGGGTCGCACCGGGGAGCTGTTTTTT. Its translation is CATSRPGRGGRTGELFF.

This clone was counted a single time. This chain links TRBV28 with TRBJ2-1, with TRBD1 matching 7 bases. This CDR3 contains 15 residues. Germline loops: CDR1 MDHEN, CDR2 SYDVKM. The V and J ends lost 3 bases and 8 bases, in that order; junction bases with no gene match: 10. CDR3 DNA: TGTGCCAGCAGTTTGATGGAGAGGGGGCACGATGAGCAGTTCTTC. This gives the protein CASSLMERGHDEQFF.

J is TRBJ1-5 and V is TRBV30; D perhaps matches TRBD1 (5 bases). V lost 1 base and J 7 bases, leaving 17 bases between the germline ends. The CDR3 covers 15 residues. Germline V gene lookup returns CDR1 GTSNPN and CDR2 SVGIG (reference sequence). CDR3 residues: CAWSGGGTGGQPQHF. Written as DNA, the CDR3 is TGTGCCTGGAGTGGCGGTGGGACGGGCGGGCAGCCCCAGCATTTT.

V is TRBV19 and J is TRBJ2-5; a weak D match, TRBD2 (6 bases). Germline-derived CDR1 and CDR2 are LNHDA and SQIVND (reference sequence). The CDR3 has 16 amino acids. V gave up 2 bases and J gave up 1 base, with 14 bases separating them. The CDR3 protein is CASSIYGLATQETQYF. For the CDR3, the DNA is TGTGCCAGTAGTATATACGGGCTAGCGACCCAAGAGACCCAGTACTTC.

The CDR3 DNA sequence: TGCAGCGTTCGGGGAGGGGAGGCGTACAATGAGCAGTTCTTC. Translated, it gives CSVRGGEAYNEQFF. The chain links TRBV29-1 to TRBJ2-1, with 7 bases matching TRBD2. V trimming: 5 bases; J trimming: 4 bases; junction bases outside the gene matches: 8. Per germline, CDR1 SQVTM and CDR2 ANQGSEA. This CDR3 has 14 residues.

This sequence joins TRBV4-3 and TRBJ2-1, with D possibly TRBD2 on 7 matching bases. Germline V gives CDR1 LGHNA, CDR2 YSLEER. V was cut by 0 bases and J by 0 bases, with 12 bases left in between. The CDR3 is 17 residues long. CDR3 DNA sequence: TGCGCCAGCAGCCAAGATCGGGGGGCCGCCTCCTACAATGAGCAGTTCTTC. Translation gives CASSQDRGAASYNEQFF.

The chain's CDR3 is CSVEVSKDGNTIYF. CDR3 DNA sequence: TGCAGCGTTGAAGTCAGTAAGGATGGAAACACCATATATTTT. The chain recombines TRBV29-1 with TRBJ1-3; D unclear. This CDR3 has 14 amino acids. Per the germline V gene, CDR1 is SQVTM and CDR2 is ANQGSEA. Trimming took off 1 base at V and 3 bases at J, with 10 bases between the two ends.

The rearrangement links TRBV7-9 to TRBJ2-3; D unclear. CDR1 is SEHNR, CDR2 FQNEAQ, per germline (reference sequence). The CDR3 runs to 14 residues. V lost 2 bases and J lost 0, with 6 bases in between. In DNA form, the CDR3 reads TGTGCCAGCAGCTTACGAGACAGCACAGATACGCAGTATTTT. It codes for CASSLRDSTDTQYF.

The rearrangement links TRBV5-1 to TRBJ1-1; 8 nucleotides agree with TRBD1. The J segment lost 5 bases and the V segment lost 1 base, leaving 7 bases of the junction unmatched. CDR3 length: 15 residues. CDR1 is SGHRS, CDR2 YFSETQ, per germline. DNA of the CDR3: TGCGCCAGCAGCTTGATCTCAGGGGGCCAGACTGAAGCTTTCTTT. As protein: CASSLISGGQTEAFF.

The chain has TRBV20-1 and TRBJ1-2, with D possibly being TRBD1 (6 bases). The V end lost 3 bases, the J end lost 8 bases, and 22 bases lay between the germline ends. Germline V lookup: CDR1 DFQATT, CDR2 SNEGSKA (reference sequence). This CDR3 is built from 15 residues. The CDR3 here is CSASDRTPRLGGYTF. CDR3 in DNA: TGCAGTGCTAGTGACAGGACCCCCCGTCTTGGCGGCTACACCTTC.

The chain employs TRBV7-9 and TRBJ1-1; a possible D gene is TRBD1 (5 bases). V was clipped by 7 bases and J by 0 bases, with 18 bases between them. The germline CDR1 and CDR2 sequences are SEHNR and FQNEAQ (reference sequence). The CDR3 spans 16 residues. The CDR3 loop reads CASTSFAGSMNTEAFF. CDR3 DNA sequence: TGTGCCAGCACCTCTTTTGCAGGGAGTATGAACACTGAAGCTTTCTTT.

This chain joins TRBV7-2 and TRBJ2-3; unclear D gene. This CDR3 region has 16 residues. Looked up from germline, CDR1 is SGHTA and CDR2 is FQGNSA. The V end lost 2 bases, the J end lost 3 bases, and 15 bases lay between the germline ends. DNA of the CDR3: TGTGCCAGCAGCTTATTGGCACCCAGGAATACAGATACGCAGTATTTT. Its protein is CASSLLAPRNTDTQYF.